Below, 19 T cell receptor beta chains from the same sample are listed, as sequenced in a study of T cell clonotyping in hematopoietic cell transplantation. Clones were sequenced by immunoSEQ multiplex PCR, and TCRdb holds only the in-frame ones, with some missing. Of roughly 17,000 clones in the sample, over 90% are singletons; the top ten hold about 5.7%. Sequenced input: peripheral blood mononuclear cells. Receptors were obtained from a man aged 35 to 55 in good health. Some clones in this sample may be carry-over from other donors' samples.

The chain is built from TRBV30 and TRBJ1-2; D call uncertain. CDR1 and CDR2 from the germline V gene are GTSNPN and SVGIG (reference sequence). The CDR3 loop spans 12 amino acids. The V end was cut by 8 bases, the J end by 8 bases, with 18 bases between. CDR3: CARSKGPVGYTF. The CDR3 DNA follows: TGTGCCCGTTCAAAAGGGCCCGTAGGCTACACCTTC. The full variable domain, completed using reference TRBV30 and TRBJ1-2, is SQTIHQWPATLVQPVGSPLSLECTVEGTSNPNLYWYRQAAGRGLQLLFYSVGIGQISSEVPQNLSASRPQDRQFILSSKKLLLSDSGFYLCARSKGPVGYTFGSGTRLTVV.

This clone was seen a few times. The chain couples TRBV28 to TRBJ1-5; D gene uncertain. CDR1 is MDHEN, CDR2 SYDVKM, per germline. Trimming shortened V by 8 bases and J by 2 bases, and 10 bases separated the two germline ends. The CDR3 is made up of 13 amino acids. Here the CDR3 reads CASQRLGNQPQHF. CDR3 DNA: TGTGCCAGCCAGCGGTTGGGCAATCAGCCCCAGCATTTT. Based on the CDR3 plus reference TRBV28 and TRBJ1-5, the full variable domain is DVKVTQSSRYLVKRTGEKVFLECVQDMDHENMFWYRQDPGLGLRLIYFSYDVKMKEKGDIPEGYSVSREKKERFSLILESASTNQTSMYLCASQRLGNQPQHFGDGTRLSIL.

The chain has TRBV4-3 and TRBJ2-7; TRBD1 is a possible D gene (5 bases). The ends were cut back, 0 bases at V and 5 bases at J, with 14 bases in the middle. CDR1 is LGHNA and CDR2 is YSLEER in the germline V gene. The CDR3 totals 15 residues. This CDR3 is CASSQDRSQGNEQYF. Here the CDR3 DNA reads TGCGCCAGCAGCCAAGATAGGTCTCAGGGAAACGAGCAGTACTTC.

V usage is TRBV19 and J usage is TRBJ1-5; D gene unclear. CDR3 length equals 14 residues. CDR1 LNHDA and CDR2 SQIVND come from the germline V gene (reference sequence). V was shortened by 6 bases and J by 3 bases, with 12 bases between the two germline ends. DNA of the CDR3: TGTGCCAGTAGCTCGGACGGCCCCAATCAGCCCCAGCATTTT. This translates into CASSSDGPNQPQHF.

The CDR3 DNA is TGCAGCGTTGTACAACAGGGGAACTATGGCTACACCTTC. It yields the protein CSVVQQGNYGYTF. V is TRBV29-1 and J is TRBJ1-2; TRBD1 aligns across 7 bases. V lost 4 bases, J lost 2 bases, and 4 bases stayed unmatched. The V gene's germline CDR1 is SQVTM and CDR2 ANQGSEA. The length of the CDR3 is 13 residues.

As DNA, the CDR3 is TGTGCCAGCAGTGAGAAGGGGGGACAGACAAACTCTGGAAACACCATATATTTT. Its protein is CASSEKGGQTNSGNTIYF. V and J are TRBV9 and TRBJ1-3, with 7 bases matching TRBD1. There are 18 residues in the CDR3. Germline V gene lookup returns CDR1 SGDLS and CDR2 YYNGEE. The trim removed 5 bases at V and 0 bases at J, leaving 14 bases unmatched.

The genes are TRBV7-9 and TRBJ1-1; D gene uncertain. Trimming took 6 bases from V and 2 from J, leaving 1 base between them. This CDR3 contains 10 residues. Per the germline V gene, CDR1 is SEHNR and CDR2 is FQNEAQ (reference sequence). This chain's CDR3 is CASRNTEAFF. For the CDR3, the DNA is TGTGCCAGCAGAAACACTGAAGCTTTCTTT. The complete variable domain, with remaining parts taken from reference TRBV7-9 and TRBJ1-1, reads DTGVSQNPRHKITKRGQNVTFRCDPISEHNRLYWYRQTLGQGPEFLTYFQNEAQLEKSRLLSDRFSAERPKGSFSTLEIQRTEQGDSAMYLCASRNTEAFFGQGTRLTVV.

The rearrangement links TRBV29-1 to TRBJ2-1, with 8 bases identical to TRBD1. The V segment lost 6 bases and the J segment 5 bases; nucleotides outside the gene matches: 9. Looked up from germline, CDR1 is SQVTM and CDR2 is ANQGSEA. CDR3 size: 14 residues. The CDR3, as DNA: TGCAGCGTCCTCAACAGGGGGAAGCACAATGAGCAGTTCTTC. It yields the protein CSVLNRGKHNEQFF.

J is TRBJ1-1 and V is TRBV14; D uncertain. Between the trimmed V and J ends, which lost 0 bases and 6 bases, there was a span of 17 bases. Germline CDR1 and CDR2: SGHDN and FVKESK. The CDR3 is made up of 16 amino acids. This CDR3 reads CASSQDLRAGGSEAFF. CDR3 DNA: TGTGCCAGCAGCCAAGATCTCCGCGCGGGAGGGTCTGAAGCTTTCTTT.

The rearrangement uses TRBV30 and TRBJ2-7; TRBD1 is a possible D gene (5 bases). The CDR3 runs to 12 residues. The germline V gene encodes CDR1 GTSNPN and CDR2 SVGIG (reference sequence). The V gene lost 0 bases and the J gene lost 4 bases, with 7 bases spanning the gap. CDR3 sequence (DNA): TGTGCCTGGAGTGTAGGGGCTTACGAGCAGTACTTC. Translation gives CAWSVGAYEQYF.

The chain recombines TRBV2 with TRBJ1-2; possibly TRBD1 for D (6 bases). V was clipped by 7 bases and J by 1 base, with 19 bases between them. This CDR3 spans 16 amino acids. CDR1 is SNHLY and CDR2 is FYNNEI in the germline V gene. As DNA, the CDR3 is TGTGCCAGCACCCCGGGTACAGGGACTCTTAACTATGGCTACACCTTC. This encodes CASTPGTGTLNYGYTF.

Only one count was recorded for this clone. The chain combines TRBV6-5 with TRBJ2-5; D may match TRBD1 or TRBD2 (6 bases each). Germline CDR1 reads MNHEY; CDR2 reads SVGAGI. The V end lost 6 bases, the J end lost 5 bases, and 19 bases lay between the germline ends. The CDR3 extends over 15 amino acids. The CDR3 coding sequence is TGTGCCAGCAGAGACTTAGGGGGGCTGGGGGAGACCCAGTACTTC. Amino acids: CASRDLGGLGETQYF.

The CDR3 DNA reads as TGCGCCAGCAGCCAGGACAACACTGAAGCTTTCTTT. Protein: CASSQDNTEAFF. The chain links TRBV4-1 to TRBJ1-1; no firm D call. Looked up from germline, CDR1 is MGHRA and CDR2 is YSYEKL. The CDR3 loop spans 12 amino acids. Trimming removed 3 bases at V and 2 bases at J, with 4 bases between.

This clone was detected a few times. The rearrangement links TRBV5-1 to TRBJ2-6; D unclear. CDR1 SGHRS and CDR2 YFSETQ come from the germline V gene. V shed 0 bases and J shed 0 bases, with 7 bases lying between them. This CDR3 is 16 amino acids long. CDR3 nucleotides: TGCGCCAGCAGCTTGGACAGCCCCTCTGGGGCCAACGTCCTGACTTTC. It codes for CASSLDSPSGANVLTF. Full variable domain (rest looked up from reference TRBV5-1 and TRBJ2-6): KAGVTQTPRYLIKTRGQQVTLSCSPISGHRSVSWYQQTPGQGLQFLFEYFSETQRNKGNFPGRFSGRQFSNSRSEMNVSTLELGDSALYLCASSLDSPSGANVLTFGAGSRLTVL.

This chain connects TRBV5-6 to TRBJ1-1; the D is unclear. V lost 2 bases, J lost 2 bases, and 10 bases lay in between. There are 14 residues in the CDR3. CDR1 and CDR2 (germline): SGHDT, YYEEEE. The DNA for the CDR3 is TGTGCCAGCAGCTTTGGGAGCGGCAACACTGAAGCTTTCTTT. Its protein is CASSFGSGNTEAFF.

J is TRBJ1-2 and V is TRBV27, with unresolved D. The CDR3 loop spans 15 amino acids. Looked up from germline, CDR1 is MNHEY and CDR2 is SMNVEV (reference sequence). The V end lost 0 bases, the J end lost 1 base, and 9 bases lay between the germline ends. CDR3 sequence (DNA): TGTGCCAGCAGTTTATCTGGCAGCCTTAACTATGGCTACACCTTC. It is translated as CASSLSGSLNYGYTF.

The chain combines TRBV7-9 with TRBJ2-1; no clear D. Between the trimmed V and J ends, which lost 0 bases and 8 bases, there was a span of 14 bases. Per the germline V gene, CDR1 is SEHNR and CDR2 is FQNEAQ (reference sequence). This CDR3 comprises 15 residues. CDR3 loop: CASSLAPSTSDEQFF. The CDR3 region has the DNA TGTGCCAGCAGCTTAGCTCCTAGTACGTCGGATGAGCAGTTCTTC.

The chain links TRBV6-4 to TRBJ2-1; the D call may be TRBD1 or TRBD2 (6 bases each). The germline V gene has CDR1 MRHNA and CDR2 SNTAGT. The CDR3 contains 12 residues. Trimming cost V 5 bases and J 6 bases, with 8 bases left between them. CDR3 amino acids: CASSKGGNEQFF. CDR3 coding DNA: TGTGCCAGCAGTAAGGGGGGCAATGAGCAGTTCTTC.

The chain recombines TRBV19 with TRBJ1-4; D is undetermined. The CDR3 extends over 14 amino acids. Trimming took off 3 bases at V and 8 bases at J, with 13 bases between the two ends. The germline gives CDR1 LNHDA, CDR2 SQIVND (reference sequence). The CDR3 DNA is TGTGCCAGTAGTATCTGGGGTAGGAGAGAAAAACTGTTTTTT. Protein sequence: CASSIWGRREKLFF.